This paragraph covers one T cell receptor beta chain sequence. This clone was detected a few times. Its antigen remains undetermined. No qualities accompany the bases; no much larger clone lies one base away. The data are from a study of T cell responses to AZD1222 COVID-19 vaccine (dated by TCRdb to the early 2020s). Background for the entire study: A total of about 250 trial participants underwent TCR sequencing, of whom approximately 200 had received two doses of AZD1222 and about 25 had received two doses of the MenACWY control vaccine. Trial participants were enrolled into age subgroups of 18-55, 56-69 and 70-plus years, which contained around 150, 29 and 61 TCR-sequenced participants, respectively. Study-wide conclusions, independent of this receptor: Vaccine-associated CD4 TCRs spanned the whole spike protein, with dominant responses in regions 160-218 and 743-854. Conclusions about previously exposed vaccinees were limited because only a handful of AZD1222 recipients were SARS-CoV-2 seropositive at baseline. Because no day 14 peak-response samples were available, repertoires were characterized only after the peak T cell response. Spike-specific TCR breadth and depth rose significantly after two AZD1222 doses compared with day 0 and with MenACWY recipients. Nearly half of unique spike-specific TCRs reportedly recognized epitopes outside regions mutated in the B.1.351 and B.1.1.7 variants. Participants were mostly white British, with more females than males. The authors suggested clonal diversity may have been underestimated. The 56-69-year group was small, and its depth increase did not reach significance, likely because of low power.

The germline V gene encodes CDR1 SNHLY and CDR2 FYNNEI. The CDR3 goes from the cysteine to the phenylalanine over 14 residues. Of the read, only the CDR3 DNA is kept; its 42 bases are in frame from base 1. Between the V and J ends, shortened by 3 bases and 0 bases respectively, the junction contains 9 bases. The time point label here, explained by the study, means: about 28 days (+/-7) after the second vaccine dose. The treatment or condition label here, explained by the study, means: meningococcal conjugate vaccine given as trial control. Vaccinee samples came from UK trials COV001 and COV002, including a single-blind randomized controlled phase 2/3 trial of AZD1222 (ChAdOx1 nCoV-19) in healthy adults. Trial participant PBMC samples were collected at day 0 and day 28 after the second dose for TCRbeta chain sequencing. The CDR3 regions of human TCRbeta chains were subjected to immunosequencing. Turning to the authors' computational methods: Repertoire TCRs were checked for matches against a reference library of SARS-CoV-2-specific TCRs that had been generated using the MIRA antigen-specificity platform. Breadth was defined as the fraction of unique TCRs that were SARS-CoV-2-associated. Depth was defined as the fraction of total T cells that were SARS-CoV-2-associated. Using the MIRA data, every spike-specific TCR was mapped to the spike region that the TCR reacted to and assigned to either a CD4 or a CD8 class. Log10-transformed breadth and depth values were compared by one-way ANOVA with Sidak's multiple comparisons tests. Held by TCRdb, this immuneACCESS table contains in-frame sequences only and omits some clones. Under half of the omission traces to an unresolved V gene where checked; the cause of the rest is unknown. That table is the source of V, J and clone size, and D and trimming were worked out from the DNA. This sample has 120,000 to 150,000 clones in its table, and about 89% of those were observed once. The top ten hold 7.5% of the sample.

The TCR comes from an adult who received the MenACWY meningococcal vaccine as a control. The receptor chain draws on TRBV2 and TRBJ2-7; a confident D gene designation cannot be given. This specimen consisted of peripheral blood, obtained 28 days after the second dose of the MenACWY control vaccine. The DNA sequence follows: TGTGCCAGCAGTGAGGCAGCCTTCTCCTACGAGCAGTACTTC. It codes for CASSEAAFSYEQYF.